This TCR beta chain was identified in a study of human T cells and chemical hapten exposure (dated by TCRdb to the early 2020s). The study in broad terms: For sensitization, 2% DPC in acetone was applied to a 2 cm by 2 cm area of upper inner arm skin. Throughout the approximately 24-week study period, patients were also given weekly therapeutic DPC doses on the scalp. Patch tests used Finn chambers with 0.01% DPC on the upper back, scored after 6 days by International Contact Dermatitis Research Group standards. Most of the patients in the cohort were female, and the cohort covered alopecia areata with under or over 50% scalp involvement, alopecia totalis and alopecia universalis. Libraries were pooled for sequencing, and per-sample TCR yields varied mainly because of small differences in library volumes within the pool. This study followed changes in the peripheral blood TCR repertoire in vivo during primary and secondary sensitization of alopecia patients to the hapten diphenylcyclopropenone (DPC). Blood samples were taken from patients before sensitization (week 0) and then at 2, 6 and about 24 weeks after DPC sensitization. For TCR sequencing, blood came from 25 to 35 alopecia patients at anywhere from one to four time points (pre-sensitization, 2, 6 and 24 weeks). Study-level results and caveats: Repeated subsampling changed both the strength of the expansion versus patch-test correlation and the threshold at which the correlation became significant. DPC sensitization did not change how many TCRs were above 1 in 1000 frequency, and no evidence was found of alterations in global repertoire structure. The number of PT1 expanded TCRs positively correlated with patch test score, significant at thresholds 8, 16 and 32 but not 4. Expanded TCRs formed significantly more large CDR3 similarity clusters than pre-sensitization or healthy control sets, consistent with antigen-driven responses. Because every patient had alopecia, a presumed autoimmune disease, the patients' immune response might differ from that of healthy individuals.

The sample's time point label, in plain terms: patch test 3, about 24 weeks after DPC sensitization. The treatment or condition label corresponds to: therapeutic diphenylcyclopropenone sensitization with weekly scalp DPC. Blood at each patch-test visit was drawn before the patch test was applied. Patients were considered eligible if aged 18 to 70, diagnosed with alopecia and deemed suitable for DPC therapy, and patients were excluded if pregnant. Total RNA was extracted from unfractionated whole blood collected in Tempus Blood RNA tubes. V is pared back by 3 bases and J by 4 bases, with 15 bases lying between the germline termini. CDR1 and CDR2 are read off the germline V gene as SGHAT and FQNNGV. The CDR3 covers 15 residues, taking in both the cysteine and the phenylalanine. CDR3 DNA is the only sequence kept; it has 45 bases, read in frame from the first base. This clonotype was counted a few times. The antigen it recognizes is unknown. Base-call qualities are not available, and no considerably larger clone is one nucleotide away.

The library relied on RACE. Instrument used: NextSeq 500. During library preparation, unique molecular identifiers were attached to individual cDNA molecules so that TCRs could be counted quantitatively and reproducibly. From each blood RNA sample, both TCR alpha and TCR beta chains were sequenced. The authors' analysis ran thus. A median of roughly 100,000 TCRs per sample was observed, with a range of about 23,224 to 690,600. V, J and CDR3 annotation of the TCR reads was performed with the Decombinator software suite. Every sample was subsampled to the same number of TCRs (28,000) for the PS versus PT1 abundance plots. Expanded TCRs were defined as absent before sensitization and observed at least eight times at the 2-week time point. The public reads were reprocessed in TCRdb via fastp at Q25 and MiXCR, keeping in-frame beta chains. Identical CDR3 protein sequences are pooled into one entry, listed with their most common genes and DNA. TCRdb's processing, not the authors', yielded these V and J calls. Present in this sample are about 160,000 distinct CDR3 sequences, about 30% of which were seen just once. The top ten hold around 1.9% of the sample.

The sequence links TRBV11-2 to TRBJ2-5; matching of 5 bases hints at TRBD2 as the D gene. The TCR originated in a woman between 18 and 30 years old with alopecia areata. Some clones in this sample may be carry-over from other donors' samples. The specimen comprised whole blood, sampled in connection with sensitization to the hapten diphenylcyclopropenone (DPC). For the CDR3, the sequence is CASSLTDSPLETQYF. In nucleotides, the sequence is TGTGCCAGCAGCTTGACGGACTCCCCCTTAGAGACCCAGTACTTC.